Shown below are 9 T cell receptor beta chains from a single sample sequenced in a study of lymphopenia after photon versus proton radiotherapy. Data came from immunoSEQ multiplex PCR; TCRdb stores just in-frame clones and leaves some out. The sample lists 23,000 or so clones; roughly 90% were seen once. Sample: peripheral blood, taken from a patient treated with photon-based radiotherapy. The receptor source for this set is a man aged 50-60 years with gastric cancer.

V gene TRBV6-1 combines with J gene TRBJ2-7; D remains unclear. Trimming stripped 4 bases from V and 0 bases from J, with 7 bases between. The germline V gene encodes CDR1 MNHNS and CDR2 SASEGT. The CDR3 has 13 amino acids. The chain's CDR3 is CASSVGHSYEQYV. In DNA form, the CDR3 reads TGTGCCAGCAGTGTTGGGCACTCCTACGAGCAGTACGTC.

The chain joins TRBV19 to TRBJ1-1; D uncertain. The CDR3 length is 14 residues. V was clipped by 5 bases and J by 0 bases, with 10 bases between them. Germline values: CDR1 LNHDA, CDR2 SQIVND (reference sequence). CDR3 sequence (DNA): TGTGCCAGTAGTTTGAAAGGCGTGAACACTGAAGCTTTCTTT. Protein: CASSLKGVNTEAFF.

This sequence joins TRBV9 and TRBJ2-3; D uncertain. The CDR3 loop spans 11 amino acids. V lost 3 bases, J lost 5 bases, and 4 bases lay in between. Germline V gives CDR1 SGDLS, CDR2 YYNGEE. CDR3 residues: CASSEGDTQYF. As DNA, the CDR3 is TGTGCCAGCAGCGAGGGAGATACGCAGTATTTT.

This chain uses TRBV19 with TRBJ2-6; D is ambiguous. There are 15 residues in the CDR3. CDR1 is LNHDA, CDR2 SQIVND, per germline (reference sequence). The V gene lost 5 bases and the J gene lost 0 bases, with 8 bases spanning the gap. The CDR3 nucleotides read TGTGCCAGTAGTGCGCGCTCCTCTGGGGCCAACGTCCTGACTTTC. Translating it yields CASSARSSGANVLTF.

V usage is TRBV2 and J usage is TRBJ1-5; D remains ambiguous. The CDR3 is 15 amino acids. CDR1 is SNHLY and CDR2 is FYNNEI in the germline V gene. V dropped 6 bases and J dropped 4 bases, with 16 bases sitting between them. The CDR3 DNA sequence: TGTGCCAGCAGCAACGAGGACGGAGGGAATCAGCCCCAGCATTTT. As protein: CASSNEDGGNQPQHF.

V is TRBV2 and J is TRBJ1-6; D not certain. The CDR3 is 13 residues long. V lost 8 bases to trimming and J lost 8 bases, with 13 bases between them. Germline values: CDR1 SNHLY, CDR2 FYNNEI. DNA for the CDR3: TGTGCCAGCTATCGATACGCCGATTCACCCCTCCACTTT. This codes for CASYRYADSPLHF.

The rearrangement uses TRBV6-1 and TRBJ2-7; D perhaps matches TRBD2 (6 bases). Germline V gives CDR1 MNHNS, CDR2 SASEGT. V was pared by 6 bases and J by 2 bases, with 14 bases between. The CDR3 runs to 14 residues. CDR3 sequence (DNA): TGTGCCAGCAGGGATCGTGGAGGGGCCTACGAGCAGTACGTC. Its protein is CASRDRGGAYEQYV.

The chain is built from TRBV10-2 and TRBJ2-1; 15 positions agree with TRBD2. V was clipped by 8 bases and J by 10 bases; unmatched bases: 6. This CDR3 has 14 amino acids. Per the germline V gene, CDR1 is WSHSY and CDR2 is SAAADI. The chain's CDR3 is CASASGTSGGEQFF. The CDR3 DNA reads TGCGCCAGCGCCTCCGGGACTAGCGGGGGGGAGCAGTTCTTC.

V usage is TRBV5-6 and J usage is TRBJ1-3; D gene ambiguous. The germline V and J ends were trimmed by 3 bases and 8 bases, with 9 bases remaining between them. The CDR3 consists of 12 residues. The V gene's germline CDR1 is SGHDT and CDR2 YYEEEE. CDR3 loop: CASSSSRDTIYF. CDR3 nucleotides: TGTGCCAGCAGCTCATCGAGAGACACCATATATTTT. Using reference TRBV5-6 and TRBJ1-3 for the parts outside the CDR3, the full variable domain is DAGVTQSPTHLIKTRGQQVTLRCSPKSGHDTVSWYQQALGQGPQFIFQYYEEEERQRGNFPDRFSGHQFPNYSSELNVNALLLGDSALYLCASSSSRDTIYFGEGSWLTVV.